One sample yielded the 17 T cell receptor beta chains listed below, sequenced in a study of type 1 regulatory T cells. MiXCR, applied by TCRdb to the reads, yields one record per CDR3 protein. The sample comprises 80,000 to 100,000 distinct CDR3 sequences, roughly a third of which are singletons, and 2% to 2.5% rests with the top ten. The sample was CD4+ T cells, either the whole sample or a sorted fraction (not recorded which). The source is a human donor in good health.

This clonotype was observed a handful of times. V gene TRBV27 combines with J gene TRBJ2-6, with unresolved D. Trimming stripped 5 bases from V and 0 bases from J, with 17 bases between. The CDR3 sequence is 18 residues long. Germline assignment: CDR1 MNHEY and CDR2 SMNVEV (reference sequence). The CDR3 region has the DNA TGTGCCAGCAGTCCATGGGGAACCGGCTACTCTGGGGCCAACGTCCTGACTTTC. This translates into CASSPWGTGYSGANVLTF.

The chain couples TRBV28 to TRBJ1-5, with a tentative D call TRBD1 (5 bases). V shed 5 bases and J shed 4 bases, with 18 bases lying between them. This CDR3 contains 16 residues. CDR1 is MDHEN, CDR2 SYDVKM, per germline. Here the CDR3 DNA reads TGTGCCAGCAGTCCCCGTATGAGACAGTATAATCAGCCCCAGCATTTT. It yields the protein CASSPRMRQYNQPQHF.

This clonotype was counted only a few times. CDR3 loop: CASSLGSGIANYGYTF. CDR3 nucleotides: TGTGCCAGCAGCTTAGGGTCAGGGATAGCTAACTATGGCTACACCTTC. This rearrangement joins TRBV7-2 to TRBJ1-2; tentatively, D is TRBD1 (5 bases). Germline lookup yields CDR1 SGHTA and CDR2 FQGNSA. The CDR3 contains 16 residues. The V and J ends lost 1 base and 0 bases respectively, with 12 bases between them. Combining the CDR3 with reference TRBV7-2 and TRBJ1-2 gives the whole variable domain GAGVSQSPSNKVTEKGKDVELRCDPISGHTALYWYRQSLGQGLEFLIYFQGNSAPDKSGLPSDRFSAERTGGSVSTLTIQRTQQEDSAVYLCASSLGSGIANYGYTFGSGTRLTVV.

The chain employs TRBV7-9 and TRBJ2-1; D perhaps matches TRBD1 (5 bases). CDR3 length equals 16 residues. Per the germline V gene, CDR1 is SEHNR and CDR2 is FQNEAQ (reference sequence). The V end was cut by 0 bases, the J end by 3 bases, with 12 bases between. CDR3: CASSLALQANYNEQFF. For the CDR3, the DNA is TGTGCCAGCAGCTTAGCGCTACAGGCCAACTACAATGAGCAGTTCTTC.

The table lists this clonotype with a few counts. The V gene is TRBV20-1, the J gene TRBJ1-6, with D unclear. The CDR3 spans 16 residues. Per the germline V gene, CDR1 is DFQATT and CDR2 is SNEGSKA (reference sequence). The V gene lost 2 bases and the J gene lost 7 bases, with 18 bases spanning the gap. The CDR3 DNA is TGCAGTGCTAGAAAGGGAGAGGGTTACGGAAATTCACCCCTCCACTTT. Amino acid sequence: CSARKGEGYGNSPLHF.

The chain links TRBV28 to TRBJ2-7; D is unresolved. V lost 7 bases to trimming and J lost 0 bases, with 10 bases between them. This CDR3 contains 13 residues. Germline CDR1 and CDR2: MDHEN and SYDVKM. The CDR3 here is CASIGYSSYEQYF. The CDR3 DNA reads as TGTGCCAGCATCGGGTATTCCTCCTACGAGCAGTACTTC.

The rearrangement joins TRBV5-4 to TRBJ1-2; D is undetermined. The CDR3 consists of 14 residues. V was trimmed by 4 bases and J by 3 bases, leaving 13 bases between them. Germline assignment: CDR1 SGHNT and CDR2 YYREEE (reference sequence). The CDR3 DNA sequence: TGTGCCAGCAGCATCGATAAGGCCCACTATGGCTACACCTTC. Amino acid sequence: CASSIDKAHYGYTF.

The chain couples TRBV6-5 to TRBJ2-1; D possibly corresponds to TRBD1 (5 bases). CDR3 size: 14 residues. The V end was cut by 7 bases, the J end by 9 bases, with 19 bases between. Germline V gives CDR1 MNHEY, CDR2 SVGAGI. In nucleotides, the CDR3 is TGTGCCAGCATTCAATCAGGGTCCCGCGGTGAGCAGTTCTTC. Translating it yields CASIQSGSRGEQFF.

As concerns this clonotype: A clone one base away is much larger, so this may be a read error. Here the CDR3 omits its conserved ending phenylalanine or tryptophan, so a read error is the likely source. V and J are TRBV7-2 and TRBJ2-1, with D perhaps assigned TRBD1 or TRBD2 (5 bases each). The CDR3 totals 16 residues. V lost 5 bases, J lost 6 bases, and 20 bases lay in between. Germline V gene data show CDR1 as SGHTA and CDR2 as FQGNSA. The CDR3 nucleotides read TGTGCCAGCAGCCCAACGCCGGGACGGATAATCAATGAGCAGTTCTCC. Protein product: CASSPTPGRIINEQFS.

The table lists this clonotype with a few counts. The gene calls are TRBV28 and TRBJ2-7, with a tentative D call TRBD2 (6 bases). The V end lost 2 bases, the J end lost 6 bases, and 8 bases lay between the germline ends. The germline V gene has CDR1 MDHEN and CDR2 SYDVKM. The CDR3 runs 12 residues. Written as DNA, the CDR3 is TGTGCCAGCAGTTTAATGGGAGGCGAGCAGTACTTC. Its translation: CASSLMGGEQYF.

This sequence joins TRBV11-2 and TRBJ2-1, with D uncertain. With 3 bases removed from V and 7 bases from J, the gap between germline ends came to 16 bases. There are 15 residues in the CDR3. Germline assignment: CDR1 SGHAT and CDR2 FQNNGV. CDR3 bases: TGTGCCAGCAGCTTTAGGTTCCGGCCAGCAAATGAGCAGTTCTTC. Protein sequence: CASSFRFRPANEQFF.

The sample holds a few counts of this clonotype. The chain recombines TRBV3-1 with TRBJ2-5; D is possibly TRBD1 or TRBD2 (6 bases each). V was pared by 2 bases and J by 5 bases, with 9 bases between. The CDR3 has 13 amino acids. The germline gives CDR1 LGHDT, CDR2 YNNKEL (reference sequence). DNA of the CDR3: TGTGCCAGCAGCCAAACGGGGGCGGAGACCCAGTACTTC. Translating gives CASSQTGAETQYF.

As to this clonotype: One junction end does not reproduce the germline sequence, and a read error may be involved. This rearrangement joins TRBV29-1 to TRBJ1-1, with D maybe TRBD1 (6 bases). The CDR3 is made up of 12 amino acids. Germline CDR1 is SQVTM and CDR2 is ANQGSEA. CDR3 nucleotides: TGCATCGTTGGAGGGGGTTACACTGAAGCTTTCTTT. Residues: CIVGGGYTEAFF.

The chain carries TRBV28 and TRBJ2-6; 9 bases are shared with TRBD1. Germline V gene lookup returns CDR1 MDHEN and CDR2 SYDVKM. The CDR3 is made up of 17 amino acids. The V gene end was trimmed by 5 bases and the J gene end by 3 bases; junction bases not matched to a gene: 8. The CDR3 nucleotides read TGTGCCAGCAGTCTCGGACAGGGGAAAGGTGGGGCCAACGTCCTGACTTTC. Translation gives CASSLGQGKGGANVLTF.

This clonotype was detected only a few times. This chain joins TRBV29-1 and TRBJ1-4; D is unresolved. V was pared by 2 bases and J by 4 bases, with 8 bases between. This CDR3 comprises 13 residues. Germline V lookup: CDR1 SQVTM, CDR2 ANQGSEA. The DNA for the CDR3 is TGCAGCGTTGAAAGGGTCGGTAATGAAAAACTGTTTTTT. This gives the protein CSVERVGNEKLFF.

The chain employs TRBV29-1 and TRBJ2-6; possible D gene TRBD1, 5 bases. Germline CDR1 SQVTM, CDR2 ANQGSEA. The CDR3 loop spans 13 amino acids. V dropped 5 bases and J dropped 0 bases, with 5 bases sitting between them. CDR3 DNA sequence: TGCAGCGTTCAGGGCTCTGGGGCCAACGTCCTGACTTTC. This translates into CSVQGSGANVLTF. Using reference TRBV29-1 and TRBJ2-6 for the parts outside the CDR3, the full variable domain is SAVISQKPSRDICQRGTSLTIQCQVDSQVTMMFWYRQQPGQSLTLIATANQGSEATYESGFVIDKFPISRPNLTFSTLTVSNMSPEDSSIYLCSVQGSGANVLTFGAGSRLTVL.

A few counts support this clonotype. This chain connects TRBV12-3 or TRBV12-4 to TRBJ2-2; TRBD1 matches 11 bases. V shed 7 bases, J shed 0 bases, and the junction held 10 bases outside the gene matches. The CDR3 is made up of 18 amino acids. The CDR3 is CASTPGQGASSNTGELFF. CDR3 bases: TGTGCCAGCACCCCAGGACAGGGGGCCTCTTCGAACACCGGGGAGCTGTTTTTT.